This is a list of T cell receptor beta chains from one sample in a study of blood T cell repertoires in COVID-19. The method was immunoSEQ multiplex PCR; TCRdb's version includes in-frame clones alone and lacks a portion of them. The sample holds over 300,000 clones, about 85% seen once. Sequencing was done on a sample of PBMCs or T cells enriched from blood (not recorded which). The receptor source for this set is a young woman who had recovered from COVID-19. The CDR3 runs from the conserved cysteine through the conserved F or W.

>TRBV6-5|TRBJ1-6
CASKQGADSPLHF
>TRBV11-2|TRBJ1-3
CASRKMGGENTIYF
>TRBV3-1/TRBV3-2|TRBJ2-3
CASSQSVDTQYF
>TRBV19|TRBJ2-7
CASSVGTGDYEQYF
>TRBV9|TRBJ2-3
CASSDSGGTDTQYF
>TRBV18|TRBJ1-1
CASSTGTGDTEAFF
>TRBV19|TRBJ1-1
CASSTDRGRNTEAFF
>TRBV27|TRBJ1-1
CASNDRERPEAFF
>TRBV27|TRBJ1-2
CASSLNPRENYGYTF
>TRBV9|TRBJ1-3
CASSGDRKNTIYF
>TRBV5-1|TRBJ2-5
CASSFGLAGIQETQYF
>TRBV19|TRBJ1-1
CATRTDVMNTEAFF
>TRBV30|TRBJ2-1
CAWSYSEISLYNEQFF
>TRBV7-9|TRBJ1-4
CASSLEGANEKLFF
>TRBV7-2|TRBJ1-1
CASSLALGARINTEAFF
>TRBV5-1|TRBJ1-5
CASSRGGDSNQPQHF
>TRBV2|TRBJ1-3
CASSEAYWRGAGNTIYF